This T cell receptor beta chain was obtained from a study of vaccination effects on CD4 cells after COVID-19. After removal of 3 bases from V and 1 base from J, the junction contained 6 bases not matched to a gene. Germline CDR1 SGDLS, CDR2 YYNGEE. The CDR3 has 15 residues. Of note for this clone: The antigen is undetermined.

Generated by immunoSEQ multiplex PCR, the TCRdb table keeps only in-frame clones and is missing some. This table holds under 80,000 clones, 60% to 80% found once. Findings of the study overall: In vaccinees who were healthy, merely 1 out of 255 vaccine-induced clones cross-reacted with common cold coronaviruses. Only a few convalescent patients and no early post-infection timepoints featured in the study.

Expansion with viral peptide pools was applied to antigen-specific CD4+ T cells by the ViraFEST assay prior to sequencing. Researchers isolated CD4+ T cells once around 11 days of culture had elapsed. In the vaccine recipients, nucleocapsid antibodies were negative and there was no prior SARS-CoV-2 infection. With around 10 ug/ml peptides and roughly 9.3 IU/ml IL-2, some 2 million PBMC per well were cultured. This sample comprised CD4+ T cells from PBMCs cultured with HCoV-229E spike peptides, obtained before COVID-19 vaccination. The chain recombines TRBV9 with TRBJ2-5; 7 nucleotides match TRBD1. The sequence came from a human donor who received a COVID-19 vaccine. The CDR3 DNA reads as TGTGCCAGCAGCGCCCGACAGGGCCTCCAAGAGACCCAGTACTTC. Translated: CASSARQGLQETQYF.